Listed below are T cell receptor beta chains from one sample, sequenced in a study of low-dose radiotherapy and immunotherapy resistance in tumors. TCRdb recomputed calls from the reads with MiXCR, one row per CDR3 protein. The sample yields fewer than 90,000 distinct CDR3 sequences, approximately 20% seen once. The material sequenced was PBMCs, taken before treatment. The receptor set was obtained from a male donor with prostate cancer. The CDR3 runs from the conserved cysteine through the conserved F or W. Fields, in order: CDR3 length, D gene, J gene, clone size, V gene, CDR3 protein, CDR3 DNA. D genes are given only for firm matches. Clone size is shown for a subset of rows, as once, few, many or a class of expanded clone.

cdr3_length: 14; d_call: .; j_call: TRBJ2-2; clone_size: many; v_call: TRBV12-2; cdr3_aa: CASRLGHRTGELFF; cdr3_nt: TGTGCAAGTCGCTTAGGGCATCGCACCGGGGAGCTGTTTTTT
cdr3_length: 13; d_call: .; j_call: TRBJ2-3; clone_size: many; v_call: TRBV11-3; cdr3_aa: CASSGTTVNTQYF; cdr3_nt: TGTGCCAGCAGCGGAACGACAGTTAATACGCAGTATTTT
cdr3_length: 15; d_call: TRBD1; j_call: TRBJ1-2; clone_size: many; v_call: TRBV9; cdr3_aa: CASSPQDRGAYGYTF; cdr3_nt: TGTGCCAGCAGCCCACAGGACAGGGGTGCCTATGGCTACACCTTC
cdr3_length: 15; d_call: .; j_call: TRBJ2-3; clone_size: many; v_call: TRBV24-1; cdr3_aa: CATSDLGKSRDTQYF; cdr3_nt: TGTGCCACCAGTGATCTCGGGAAGTCCAGGGATACGCAGTATTTT
cdr3_length: 15; d_call: .; j_call: TRBJ1-2; clone_size: many; v_call: TRBV5-4; cdr3_aa: CASSFSKGNFGGYTF; cdr3_nt: TGTGCCAGCAGCTTCTCAAAAGGGAATTTCGGTGGCTACACCTTC
cdr3_length: 16; d_call: .; j_call: TRBJ1-1; clone_size: many; v_call: TRBV12-3/TRBV12-4; cdr3_aa: CASTKPPLLRVAEAFF; cdr3_nt: TGTGCCAGCACAAAACCCCCCTTGCTGCGGGTAGCTGAAGCTTTCTTT
cdr3_length: 14; d_call: TRBD1; j_call: TRBJ2-1; clone_size: .; v_call: TRBV6-2/TRBV6-3; cdr3_aa: CASSETGGFNEQFF; cdr3_nt: TGTGCCAGCAGTGAGACAGGGGGATTCAATGAGCAGTTCTTC
cdr3_length: 17; d_call: .; j_call: TRBJ1-2; clone_size: many; v_call: TRBV4-3; cdr3_aa: CASSPDVIASDPGRYTF; cdr3_nt: TGCGCCAGCAGCCCCGATGTAATAGCGTCGGATCCTGGGCGCTACACCTTC
cdr3_length: 13; d_call: .; j_call: TRBJ2-2; clone_size: many; v_call: TRBV9; cdr3_aa: CASSVIGTGELFF; cdr3_nt: TGTGCCAGCAGCGTAATAGGGACCGGGGAGCTGTTTTTT
cdr3_length: 17; d_call: TRBD2; j_call: TRBJ2-7; clone_size: many; v_call: TRBV6-2/TRBV6-3; cdr3_aa: CASSYSLAGEPSYEQYF; cdr3_nt: TGTGCCAGCAGTTACTCTCTAGCGGGAGAGCCTTCCTACGAGCAGTACTTC
cdr3_length: 15; d_call: .; j_call: TRBJ2-1; clone_size: many; v_call: TRBV12-3/TRBV12-4; cdr3_aa: CASTPPGVSYNEQFF; cdr3_nt: TGTGCCAGCACCCCCCCAGGAGTGTCCTACAATGAGCAGTTCTTC
cdr3_length: 16; d_call: TRBD1; j_call: TRBJ2-1; clone_size: many; v_call: TRBV2; cdr3_aa: CASRIDRVSAYNEQFF; cdr3_nt: TGTGCCAGCAGAATAGACAGGGTCTCGGCCTACAATGAGCAGTTCTTC
cdr3_length: 13; d_call: .; j_call: TRBJ1-2; clone_size: many; v_call: TRBV29-1; cdr3_aa: CSATGTGESGYTF; cdr3_nt: TGCAGCGCCACCGGGACGGGGGAGTCTGGCTACACCTTC
cdr3_length: 11; d_call: .; j_call: TRBJ2-7; clone_size: many; v_call: TRBV6-2/TRBV6-3; cdr3_aa: CASTQESEQYF; cdr3_nt: TGTGCCAGCACCCAGGAAAGCGAGCAGTACTTC
cdr3_length: 21; d_call: .; j_call: TRBJ2-7; clone_size: many; v_call: TRBV4-1; cdr3_aa: CASSQDSSQTGYTGNAYEQYF; cdr3_nt: TGCGCCAGCAGCCAAGATTCATCCCAGACCGGGTATACGGGAAATGCCTACGAGCAGTACTTC
cdr3_length: 18; d_call: TRBD2; j_call: TRBJ2-4; clone_size: .; v_call: TRBV27; cdr3_aa: CASSSPPGLAGVENIQYF; cdr3_nt: TGTGCCAGCAGCTCCCCCCCGGGACTAGCGGGAGTGGAAAACATTCAGTACTTC
cdr3_length: 13; d_call: .; j_call: TRBJ1-1; clone_size: many; v_call: TRBV6-2/TRBV6-3; cdr3_aa: CASSYGVFAEAFF; cdr3_nt: TGTGCCAGCAGTTACGGGGTTTTCGCTGAAGCTTTCTTT
cdr3_length: 15; d_call: .; j_call: TRBJ2-2; clone_size: .; v_call: TRBV30; cdr3_aa: CACKTVLNTGELFFF; cdr3_nt: .
cdr3_length: 15; d_call: .; j_call: TRBJ2-2; clone_size: .; v_call: TRBV5-1; cdr3_aa: CASLIASDPTGELFF; cdr3_nt: TGCGCCAGCTTAATAGCTAGCGACCCCACCGGGGAGCTGTTTTTT
cdr3_length: 14; d_call: .; j_call: TRBJ2-1; clone_size: many; v_call: TRBV28; cdr3_aa: CASSLRRGYNEQFF; cdr3_nt: TGTGCCAGCAGTTTGAGGAGAGGGTACAATGAGCAGTTCTTC
cdr3_length: 15; d_call: TRBD2; j_call: TRBJ2-5; clone_size: many; v_call: TRBV29-1; cdr3_aa: CSVGLAGQYQETQYF; cdr3_nt: TGCAGCGTTGGACTAGCGGGACAGTACCAAGAGACCCAGTACTTC
cdr3_length: 16; d_call: TRBD2; j_call: TRBJ2-5; clone_size: .; v_call: TRBV27; cdr3_aa: CAREKTTSGNQETQYF; cdr3_nt: TGTGCCAGAGAAAAAACGACTAGCGGGAACCAAGAGACCCAGTACTTC
cdr3_length: 17; d_call: TRBD2; j_call: TRBJ2-5; clone_size: many; v_call: TRBV9; cdr3_aa: CASSVAQGLAGQETQYF; cdr3_nt: TGTGCCAGCAGCGTAGCTCAGGGACTAGCGGGCCAAGAGACCCAGTACTTC
cdr3_length: 11; d_call: .; j_call: TRBJ2-4; clone_size: .; v_call: TRBV29-1; cdr3_aa: CSVDYVGIQYF; cdr3_nt: TGCAGCGTTGACTATGTGGGCATTCAGTACTTC
cdr3_length: 15; d_call: .; j_call: TRBJ2-3; clone_size: many; v_call: TRBV7-9; cdr3_aa: CASSFGGFSTDTQYF; cdr3_nt: TGTGCCAGCAGCTTTGGCGGGTTCAGCACAGATACGCAGTATTTT
cdr3_length: 20; d_call: TRBD1; j_call: TRBJ2-6; clone_size: many; v_call: TRBV12-3/TRBV12-4; cdr3_aa: CASRRTGPGTGGRGANVLTF; cdr3_nt: TGTGCCAGCAGGCGAACGGGGCCCGGTACAGGGGGGAGAGGGGCCAACGTCCTGACTTTC
cdr3_length: 11; d_call: .; j_call: TRBJ1-1; clone_size: .; v_call: TRBV7-9; cdr3_aa: CASSLAWYAFF; cdr3_nt: TGTGCCAGCAGCTTAGCGTGGTATGCTTTCTTT
cdr3_length: 15; d_call: TRBD2; j_call: TRBJ2-1; clone_size: .; v_call: TRBV6-5; cdr3_aa: CAVGKAGTKSDEQFF; cdr3_nt: TGTGCCGTAGGCAAGGCCGGGACTAAGTCGGATGAGCAGTTCTTC